This T cell receptor beta chain was sequenced in a study of cytomegalovirus exposure and HLA in healthy donors. At the level of the study: Earlier work reported 95 million to 130 million unique TCR beta sequences from some 170 million T cells.

This CDR3 has 15 residues. Germline CDR1 is SGHTA and CDR2 is FQGNSA. The V gene lost 5 bases and the J gene lost 1 base, with 11 bases spanning the gap. This clone was counted between two and nine times. What it binds is unknown. Overall study findings and caveats: The analysis excluded some indistinguishable V segments, including TRBV6-2 and TRBV6-3. In a later analysis, V- and J-gene trimming of beta chains associated with a DCLRE1C missense variant, replicated independently.

Amplification used 60 Vbeta primers and 13 Jbeta primers. The repertoire was sequenced with immunoSEQ multiplex PCR; TCRdb's copy has only in-frame clones and lacks some. The table records over 95,000 clones, around four fifths of them present only once. The chain couples TRBV7-2 to TRBJ2-2, with TRBD2 as a possible D gene (6 bases). This receptor was identified in a man aged 40-49 years in good health and CMV-seronegative. Sequences were obtained from PBMCs. DNA of the CDR3: TGTGCCAGCAGCCCCCGGGGACTGAACACCGGGGAGCTGTTTTTT. It is translated as CASSPRGLNTGELFF. Looking up the rest from reference TRBV7-2 and TRBJ2-2 gives the full variable domain: GAGVSQSPSNKVTEKGKDVELRCDPISGHTALYWYRQSLGQGLEFLIYFQGNSAPDKSGLPSDRFSAERTGGSVSTLTIQRTQQEDSAVYLCASSPRGLNTGELFFGEGSRLTVL.